Listed below are T cell receptor beta chains from one sample, sequenced in a study of response to subunit inactivated influenza vaccine. TCRdb redid the calling of the RT-PCR reads with MiXCR, one entry per CDR3 protein. The sample shows roughly 500,000 distinct CDR3 sequences, approximately 17% of them seen only once. The source was CD4+ T cells sorted from PBMCs, collected around 25 months after vaccination. The receptors stem from a man between 50 and 69 years old who received an inactivated influenza vaccine. Both conserved end residues are part of each CDR3. A D gene is named only where the DNA matches it firmly. Where a row states a size, it is once, few, many or the class of an expanded clone; other rows omit it.

v_gene	d_gene	j_gene	abundance	CDR3nt	CDR3aa
TRBV12-3/TRBV12-4	.	TRBJ1-3	.	TGTGCCAGCAGTGGGGACGGAAGAGGAAACACCATATATTTT	CASSGDGRGNTIYF
TRBV7-2	.	TRBJ2-3	few	TGTGCCAGCAGCTTACACCCCCAGACAGATACGCAGTATTTT	CASSLHPQTDTQYF
TRBV7-2	.	TRBJ2-3	few	TGTGCCAGCAGCAAACAATTGGGACCCAACACAGATACGCAGTATTTT	CASSKQLGPNTDTQYF
TRBV20-1	TRBD1	TRBJ2-7	few	TGCAGTGCAATTGGACAGGTCCCCTACGAGCAGTACTTC	CSAIGQVPYEQYF
TRBV20-1	TRBD1	TRBJ1-2	.	TGCAGTGCTAGAGTACCAGGGGGGATCTATGGCTACACCTTC	CSARVPGGIYGYTF
TRBV14	.	TRBJ2-1	few	TGTGCCAGCAGCCAGTTGGGAGAGCAGTTCTTC	CASSQLGEQFF
TRBV20-1	.	TRBJ2-1	once	TGCAGTGCCAGCGCTCCGGGCGAGCAGTTCTTC	CSASAPGEQFF
TRBV12-3/TRBV12-4	.	TRBJ1-1	many	TGTGCCAGCACCGCAGCAGGGGTTGGGACTGAAGCTTTCTTT	CASTAAGVGTEAFF
TRBV7-8	TRBD1	TRBJ1-2	few	TGTGCCAGCAGCTCTAACGACAGGGGGGGCTATGGCTACACCTTC	CASSSNDRGGYGYTF
TRBV7-2	TRBD1	TRBJ2-7	few	TGTGCCAGCAGCCAGGACAGGGGCCCCTTCTACGAGCAGTACTTC	CASSQDRGPFYEQYF
TRBV12-3/TRBV12-4	.	TRBJ1-2	.	TGTGCCAGCAGTAAACAGCTTAGGGGCTACACCTTC	CASSKQLRGYTF
TRBV7-2	.	TRBJ2-5	few	TGTGCCAGCAGCTCGGGCGTCTCGGAGACCCAGTACTTC	CASSSGVSETQYF
TRBV6-2/TRBV6-3	.	TRBJ2-3	.	TGTGCCAGCAGTTATCAACGGAGTACGCAGTATTTT	CASSYQRSTQYF
TRBV5-1	.	TRBJ1-4	few	TGCGCCAGCAGCTCTAGGACGCTCGAGGGCACTAATGAAAAACTGTTTTTT	CASSSRTLEGTNEKLFF
TRBV20-1	.	TRBJ2-3	few	TGCAGTTCCCGGGTGGGAGCAGATACGCAGTATTTT	CSSRVGADTQYF
TRBV28	TRBD2	TRBJ2-3	.	TGTGCCAGCAGTTTAAGGCTAGCGGGCTCAGATACGCAGTATTTT	CASSLRLAGSDTQYF
TRBV4-2	.	TRBJ1-2	few	TGTGCCAGCAGCCAAGAACAGAATATAGGGGGCTACACCTTC	CASSQEQNIGGYTF
TRBV28	.	TRBJ2-5	few	TGTGCCAGCAGTACCCCACAAGAGACCCAGTACTTC	CASSTPQETQYF
TRBV20-1	.	TRBJ1-1	few	TGCAGTGCTAGAGTCGGGAACACGAACACTGAAGCTTTCTTT	CSARVGNTNTEAFF
TRBV12-3/TRBV12-4	.	TRBJ2-1	few	TGTGCCAGCAAGGTGACCTCCTACAATGAGCAGTTCTTC	CASKVTSYNEQFF
TRBV5-1	TRBD2	TRBJ2-5	.	TGCGCCAGCAAACTTAGCGGGGAAGGGACCCAGTACTTC	CASKLSGEGTQYF
TRBV30	.	TRBJ2-2	.	TGTGCCTGGAGTAAACAGGGTGGGGCCGGGGAGCTGTTTTTT	CAWSKQGGAGELFF
TRBV28	TRBD1	TRBJ2-1	.	TGTGCCAGCAGAACGACAGGGGTCAATGAGCAGTTCTTC	CASRTTGVNEQFF
TRBV4-1	TRBD1	TRBJ1-2	.	TGCGCCAGCAGCCAAGCACCGACAGGGATCTATGGCTACACCTTC	CASSQAPTGIYGYTF
TRBV29-1	.	TRBJ2-2	.	TGCAGCGCCGGACAGTCTAAGACCGGGGAGCTGTTTTTT	CSAGQSKTGELFF
TRBV6-1	.	TRBJ1-5	.	TGTGCCAGCAGTGTCCCCCCTCAGCCCCAGCATTTT	CASSVPPQPQHF
TRBV28	TRBD1	TRBJ1-1	few	TGTGCCAGCAGTTTATTATCACGGGGACAGATGAACACTGAAGCTTTCTTT	CASSLLSRGQMNTEAFF
TRBV20-1	.	TRBJ2-3	few	TGCAGTGCTAGAGAGTACGGTACGCAGTATTTT	CSAREYGTQYF
TRBV28	.	TRBJ1-5	few	TGTGCCAGCGGACCTCGAACGGGGGATCGGCCCCAGCATTTT	CASGPRTGDRPQHF
TRBV20-1	TRBD1	TRBJ1-2	few	TGCAGTGCCTACGGACAGGCCTATGGCTACACCTTC	CSAYGQAYGYTF
TRBV3-1	.	TRBJ1-1	many	TGTGCCAGCAGCCGCCTAGGCACTGAAGCTTTCTTT	CASSRLGTEAFF
TRBV4-2	.	TRBJ1-2	.	TGTGCCAGCAGCCAAGATCAGGGCGGAGGCTACACCTTC	CASSQDQGGGYTF
TRBV5-1	TRBD1	TRBJ2-1	few	TGCGCCAGCAGCTTGATGGCAGGGGGCTACAATGAGCAGTTCTTC	CASSLMAGGYNEQFF
TRBV11-3	TRBD2	TRBJ2-1	few	TGTGCCAGCAGCCGGGGGGGTGACCTCAATGAGCAGTTCTTC	CASSRGGDLNEQFF
TRBV12-3/TRBV12-4	.	TRBJ2-4	few	TGTGCCAGCAGCGTGACCAAAAACATTCAGTACTTC	CASSVTKNIQYF
TRBV7-8	.	TRBJ1-5	few	TGTGCCAGCAGCTTAGAACTCTATAGCAATCAGCCCCAGCATTTT	CASSLELYSNQPQHF
TRBV6-5	.	TRBJ2-2	many	TGTGCCAGCGGGGCGACAAGAGGGGAGCTGTTTTTT	CASGATRGELFF
TRBV29-1	TRBD1	TRBJ2-3	many	TGCAGCGCGCGAGGAAAGGGACAGGGAAGCACAGATACGCAGTATTTT	CSARGKGQGSTDTQYF
TRBV15	.	TRBJ2-1	few	TGTGCCACCAGAGATTCGCCGCAGGGTGAGCAGTTCTTC	CATRDSPQGEQFF
TRBV10-3	TRBD2	TRBJ2-3	few	TGTGCCATCAGTGAGTCACTAGCGGCTAGCACAGATACGCAGTATTTT	CAISESLAASTDTQYF
TRBV7-9	TRBD2	TRBJ2-3	.	TGTGCCAGCAGCTCGCAGACTGGGAGGGGTAAGGGAGATACGCAGTATTTT	CASSSQTGRGKGDTQYF
TRBV10-3	.	TRBJ1-2	few	TGTGCCATCACTCCGGGGGTGCTCCAAGCTAACTATGGCTACACCTTC	CAITPGVLQANYGYTF
TRBV7-9	.	TRBJ2-3	.	TGTGCCAGCAGCTTTCTGTTACAGGGATTGGGCACAGATACGCAGTATTTT	CASSFLLQGLGTDTQYF
TRBV6-1	TRBD2	TRBJ2-7	few	TGTGCCAGCAGCCAGATACCGTTCGGGACTAGACACTACGAGCAGTACTTC	CASSQIPFGTRHYEQYF
TRBV28	.	TRBJ1-2	few	TGTGCCAGCAGTTTTGCAGGGAATGAAGGCTATGGCTACACCTTC	CASSFAGNEGYGYTF
TRBV20-1	.	TRBJ2-1	many	TGCAGTGCGCAAACCCCGGGACTTTACAATGAGCAGTTCTTC	CSAQTPGLYNEQFF
TRBV5-1	.	TRBJ2-2	.	TGCGCCAGCAGCGCGTACCCCCGGGACCGAACCGGGGAGCTGTTTTTT	CASSAYPRDRTGELFF
TRBV20-1	TRBD2	TRBJ2-1	few	TGCAGTGCTATCGGACCGGGACTAGCGGGAAATGAGCAGTTCTTC	CSAIGPGLAGNEQFF
TRBV20-1	.	TRBJ2-1	few	TGCAGTCCGAAGGCGGCCGACAATGAGCAGTTCTTC	CSPKAADNEQFF
TRBV20-1	.	TRBJ1-1	few	TGCAGTGCTAGAGACGGTTCTATGAACACTGAAGCTTTCTTT	CSARDGSMNTEAFF
TRBV28	.	TRBJ2-5	.	TGTGCCAGCAGTCCAGGGACAATGGAGACCCAGTACTTC	CASSPGTMETQYF
TRBV20-1	.	TRBJ2-2	.	TGCAGTGTAACAGCGAACACCGGGGAGCTGTTTTTT	CSVTANTGELFF
TRBV9	.	TRBJ1-6	.	TGTGCCAGCAGCGGGGGAACCTATAATTCACCCCTCCACTTT	CASSGGTYNSPLHF
TRBV3-1	.	TRBJ1-2	.	TGTGCCAGCAGCCAGGGGGGACGCTATGGCTACACCTTC	CASSQGGRYGYTF
TRBV20-1	.	TRBJ2-1	.	TGCAGTGCTAGAGATCCTAGGGTGCGTGAGCAGTTCTTC	CSARDPRVREQFF
TRBV20-1	.	TRBJ2-1	.	TGCAGAACAGGGCGGTCGGGCGGTAATGAGCAGTTCTTC	CRTGRSGGNEQFF
TRBV6-6	.	TRBJ2-2	.	TGTGCCAGCAAATTCAACACCGGGGAGCTGTTTTTT	CASKFNTGELFF
TRBV15	TRBD2	TRBJ2-5	few	TGTGCCACCAGCAGAGATGTGGGGGGGATTGAGACCCAGTACTTC	CATSRDVGGIETQYF